Listed below are T cell receptor beta chains from one sample, sequenced in a study of blood T cell repertoires in COVID-19. Only in-frame clones appear in the TCRdb table, and some are missing; sequencing was by immunoSEQ multiplex PCR. The data contain roughly 100,000 clones, 80% to 85% of them singletons. The sequenced sample consisted of peripheral blood. The receptors here all came from a woman over 75 with acute or convalescent COVID-19. Both conserved end residues are part of each CDR3. The order of the fields is J gene, D gene, clone size, V gene, CDR3 DNA, CDR3 protein. The D gene is left open where the match is weak. Some rows have no size entry. The others give once, few or many, or a class for an expanded clone.

J: TRBJ2-3
D: NA
size: few
V: TRBV11-2
DNA: TGTGCCAGCAGCCATAGCACAGATACGCAGTATTTT
CDR3: CASSHSTDTQYF

J: TRBJ1-5
D: NA
size: NA
V: TRBV7-2
DNA: TGTGCCAGCAGCTTAGTGGGAGGGGATAGCAATCAGCCCCAGCATTTT
CDR3: CASSLVGGDSNQPQHF

J: TRBJ2-1
D: TRBD2
size: few
V: TRBV27
DNA: TGTGCCAGCAGTTATTCGGGAGGCCTTTACAATGAGCAGTTCTTC
CDR3: CASSYSGGLYNEQFF

J: TRBJ2-3
D: NA
size: NA
V: TRBV11-3
DNA: TGTGCCAGCAGCTTAGGGGGGACTGTACCCACAGATACGCAGTATTTT
CDR3: CASSLGGTVPTDTQYF

J: TRBJ2-5
D: NA
size: few
V: TRBV5-1
DNA: TGCGCCAGCAGCTTGGGGTTCTCGGACAGTTCTCAAGAGACCCAGTACTTC
CDR3: CASSLGFSDSSQETQYF

J: TRBJ1-2
D: NA
size: NA
V: TRBV2
DNA: TGTGCCAGCAGTGAACTTCAAGGAGGTGGCTACACCTTC
CDR3: CASSELQGGGYTF

J: TRBJ1-4
D: TRBD1
size: NA
V: TRBV2
DNA: TGTGCCAGCAGCGAGGGACAGGGAGGAGAAAAACTGTTTTTT
CDR3: CASSEGQGGEKLFF

J: TRBJ1-5
D: NA
size: NA
V: TRBV28
DNA: TGTGCCAGCAGTTTATCTTTCTCTAGCAATCAGCCCCAGCATTTT
CDR3: CASSLSFSSNQPQHF

J: TRBJ2-4
D: NA
size: NA
V: TRBV19
DNA: TGTGCCAGTACCGCGACAGGAAACATTCAGTACTTC
CDR3: CASTATGNIQYF

J: TRBJ2-2
D: TRBD1
size: NA
V: TRBV7-9
DNA: TGTGCCAGCAGCTTAGGTTGGCAGGGGGCCGGGGAGCTGTTTTTT
CDR3: CASSLGWQGAGELFF

J: TRBJ1-6
D: NA
size: NA
V: TRBV7-9
DNA: TGTGCCAGCAGCTTATCCGGGGATTCACCCCTCCACTTT
CDR3: CASSLSGDSPLHF

J: TRBJ2-3
D: TRBD2
size: NA
V: TRBV3-1/TRBV3-2
DNA: TGTGCCAGCAGCCGACTAGCGGGAGAGGCTACGCAGTATTTT
CDR3: CASSRLAGEATQYF

J: TRBJ2-2
D: TRBD2
size: NA
V: TRBV15
DNA: TGTGCCACCAGCAGAGGGACTAGCGGGAGCACCGGGGAGCTGTTTTTT
CDR3: CATSRGTSGSTGELFF

J: TRBJ2-1
D: NA
size: NA
V: TRBV11-3
DNA: TGTGCCAGCAGCTTAGAAGGGAGTGTGCATGAGCAGTTCTTC
CDR3: CASSLEGSVHEQFF

J: TRBJ2-1
D: NA
size: NA
V: TRBV27
DNA: TGTGCCAGCAGTTTAAACTCATTTAGCTCCTACAATGAGCAGTTCTTC
CDR3: CASSLNSFSSYNEQFF

J: TRBJ1-1
D: NA
size: NA
V: TRBV5-1
DNA: TGCGCCAGCAGCAGGAGGCCCGTCCAGAACACTGAAGCTTTCTTT
CDR3: CASSRRPVQNTEAFF

J: TRBJ2-1
D: NA
size: once
V: TRBV28
DNA: TGTGCCAGCAGTGACCGGGATGAGCAGTTCTTC
CDR3: CASSDRDEQFF

J: TRBJ2-7
D: TRBD1
size: once
V: TRBV5-4
DNA: TGTGCCAGCAGCCTGACAGGGGCAACCTACGAGCAGTACTTC
CDR3: CASSLTGATYEQYF

J: TRBJ1-6
D: NA
size: NA
V: TRBV28
DNA: TGTGCCAGCACCGTGAGGAATTCACCCCTCCACTTT
CDR3: CASTVRNSPLHF

J: TRBJ1-3
D: NA
size: NA
V: TRBV28
DNA: TGTGCCAGCAGTTTGCGCTTACCGCCCCGACGGGACACCATATATTTT
CDR3: CASSLRLPPRRDTIYF

J: TRBJ2-3
D: NA
size: NA
V: TRBV7-6
DNA: TGTGCCAGCAGCCCCTCGACTAGGGGCACAGATACGCAGTATTTT
CDR3: CASSPSTRGTDTQYF

J: TRBJ2-2
D: TRBD1
size: few
V: TRBV9
DNA: TGTGCCAGCAGCGCCCGTGGACAGGTTGCGAACACCGGGGAGCTGTTTTTT
CDR3: CASSARGQVANTGELFF

J: TRBJ1-2
D: TRBD1
size: few
V: TRBV7-2
DNA: TGTGCCAGCAGCGCAGGGGGGAACTATGGCTACACCTTC
CDR3: CASSAGGNYGYTF

J: TRBJ2-1
D: TRBD2
size: NA
V: TRBV29-1
DNA: TGCAGCGTTGAGGAACTAGCGGGCAATGAGCAGTTCTTC
CDR3: CSVEELAGNEQFF

J: TRBJ2-5
D: NA
size: NA
V: TRBV5-1
DNA: TGCGCCAGCAGCTTGAACGGACCGGGGGAGACCCAGTACTTC
CDR3: CASSLNGPGETQYF

J: TRBJ1-2
D: TRBD1
size: once
V: TRBV5-1
DNA: TGCGCCAGCAGCTCAGGACAGGGGGCTAGTAGCTACACCTTC
CDR3: CASSSGQGASSYTF

J: TRBJ2-3
D: NA
size: NA
V: TRBV5-1
DNA: TGCGCCAGCAGTGGGGGGATCTGGTCGGCAGATACGCAGTATTTT
CDR3: CASSGGIWSADTQYF

J: TRBJ2-2
D: NA
size: once
V: TRBV21-1
DNA: TGTGCCAGCAGCAGTCGGGCAGGAGGGAGCGGGGAGCTGTTTTTT
CDR3: CASSSRAGGSGELFF

J: TRBJ2-3
D: TRBD2
size: NA
V: TRBV5-1
DNA: TGCGCCAGCAGCTTCGGACTAGCATCAGATACGCAGTATTTT
CDR3: CASSFGLASDTQYF

J: TRBJ1-1
D: TRBD1
size: NA
V: TRBV2
DNA: TGTGCCAGCAGCGGACAGGGGAACACTGAAGCTTTCTTT
CDR3: CASSGQGNTEAFF

J: TRBJ2-1
D: TRBD2
size: NA
V: TRBV7-2
DNA: TGTGCCAGCAGCCGCTCTAGCGGGGATTACAATGAGCAGTTCTTC
CDR3: CASSRSSGDYNEQFF

J: TRBJ1-5
D: NA
size: NA
V: TRBV6-5
DNA: TGTGCCAGCAGTTCAAGCAACGATCAGCCCCAGCATTTT
CDR3: CASSSSNDQPQHF

J: TRBJ2-5
D: TRBD2
size: NA
V: TRBV5-4
DNA: TGTGCCAGCAGCCTGACTAGCGGGCAACCGGAAGAGACCCAGTACTTC
CDR3: CASSLTSGQPEETQYF

J: TRBJ1-1
D: NA
size: once
V: TRBV11-2
DNA: TGTGCCAGCAGCTTAGGTTCGGGACACCGAGGGAACACTGAAGCTTTCTTT
CDR3: CASSLGSGHRGNTEAFF

J: TRBJ1-5
D: NA
size: NA
V: TRBV6-2/TRBV6-3
DNA: TGTGCCAGCAGTTCCTCAAGAGCCCAGCATTTT
CDR3: CASSSSRAQHF

J: TRBJ1-4
D: TRBD1
size: NA
V: TRBV18
DNA: TGTGCCAGCTCACCGGGACAGGGGAGTGAAAAACTGTTTTTT
CDR3: CASSPGQGSEKLFF

J: TRBJ1-5
D: NA
size: few
V: TRBV6-2/TRBV6-3
DNA: TGTGCCAGCAGTTACCAACAGGGCGGCAATCAGCCCCAGCATTTT
CDR3: CASSYQQGGNQPQHF

J: TRBJ2-3
D: NA
size: NA
V: TRBV2
DNA: TGTGCCAGCAGTGAAGACGGGGGAATCACAGATACGCAGTATTTT
CDR3: CASSEDGGITDTQYF

J: TRBJ2-5
D: NA
size: NA
V: TRBV30
DNA: TGTGCCTGGAGGGGGAGTCTAGCGAGAGGGGAGACCCAGTACTTC
CDR3: CAWRGSLARGETQYF

J: TRBJ2-3
D: TRBD1
size: NA
V: TRBV5-1
DNA: TGCGCCAGCAGCGTGGGTACAGGGGGCTCGGGAGATACGCAGTATTTT
CDR3: CASSVGTGGSGDTQYF

J: TRBJ1-3
D: NA
size: NA
V: TRBV7-9
DNA: TGTGCCAGCAGCCACCGGGGGGTTAGAAACACCATATATTTT
CDR3: CASSHRGVRNTIYF

J: TRBJ2-2
D: TRBD2
size: NA
V: TRBV7-8
DNA: TGTGCCAGCAGCCCTAGCGGGAAATTGAGCACCGGGGAGCTGTTTTTT
CDR3: CASSPSGKLSTGELFF

J: TRBJ2-1
D: NA
size: NA
V: TRBV6-5
DNA: TGTGCCAGCGGACTCCTAGGCTCCAAGCAGTTCTTC
CDR3: CASGLLGSKQFF

J: TRBJ2-3
D: TRBD2
size: NA
V: TRBV5-6
DNA: TGTGCCAGCAGCATATTAGCGGGAAATACGCAGTATTTT
CDR3: CASSILAGNTQYF

J: TRBJ2-5
D: NA
size: NA
V: TRBV28
DNA: TGTGCCAGCCTACAGACAGTCCAAGAGACCCAGTACTTC
CDR3: CASLQTVQETQYF

J: TRBJ2-7
D: NA
size: NA
V: TRBV4-1
DNA: TGCGCCAGCAGCCAAGATCCCTCTTCGTTTCTTCGGTACTTC
CDR3: CASSQDPSSFLRYF

J: TRBJ2-1
D: TRBD1
size: NA
V: TRBV14
DNA: TGTGCCAGCAGCCGGGACAGGGCGGACAATGAGCAGTTCTTC
CDR3: CASSRDRADNEQFF

J: TRBJ1-2
D: NA
size: NA
V: TRBV6-6
DNA: TGTGCCAGCAACCCGATAGGAGTTAACTATGGCTACACCTTC
CDR3: CASNPIGVNYGYTF

J: TRBJ2-7
D: TRBD2
size: once
V: TRBV4-1
DNA: TGCGCCAGCAGCCAGGGGGGACTAGCGGACGCCTCCTACGAGCAGTACTTC
CDR3: CASSQGGLADASYEQYF

J: TRBJ2-7
D: NA
size: NA
V: TRBV28
DNA: TGTGCCAGCAGCCCCGACGGACAGAATACGTACGAGCAGTACTTC
CDR3: CASSPDGQNTYEQYF

J: TRBJ1-4
D: NA
size: NA
V: TRBV5-6
DNA: TGTGCCAGCACCTCTAAGGACAGACCTAATGAAAAACTGTTTTTT
CDR3: CASTSKDRPNEKLFF

J: TRBJ1-2
D: NA
size: NA
V: TRBV10-1
DNA: TGCGCCACAGCACCAGGGATTAACTATGGCTACACCTTC
CDR3: CATAPGINYGYTF

J: TRBJ2-3
D: TRBD2
size: NA
V: TRBV5-1
DNA: TGCGCCAGCTGCTTTGGGGGAGGGCCAACAGATACGCAGTATTTT
CDR3: CASCFGGGPTDTQYF

J: TRBJ1-6
D: NA
size: few
V: TRBV2
DNA: TGTGCCACGAGACCGGGACTCCATAATTCACCCCTCCACTTT
CDR3: CATRPGLHNSPLHF

J: TRBJ1-5
D: NA
size: once
V: TRBV24-1
DNA: TGTGCCACTCACCGGACAGCCACCCGGCCCCAAGATAGCAATCAGCCCCAGCATTTT
CDR3: CATHRTATRPQDSNQPQHF

J: TRBJ2-7
D: TRBD1
size: NA
V: TRBV11-2
DNA: TGTGCCAGCAGCCCGGGACAGGGTGGGGACTACGAGCAGTACTTC
CDR3: CASSPGQGGDYEQYF

J: TRBJ2-5
D: TRBD2
size: NA
V: TRBV6-2/TRBV6-3
DNA: TGTGCCAGCAGTTTGACTAGCGGGGAGACCCAGTACTTC
CDR3: CASSLTSGETQYF

J: TRBJ2-1
D: TRBD2
size: NA
V: TRBV28
DNA: TGTGCCAGCAGTTCCGCCGGGGCGGGGGGATACAATGAGCAGTTCTTC
CDR3: CASSSAGAGGYNEQFF

J: TRBJ1-2
D: TRBD1
size: NA
V: TRBV23-1
DNA: TGCGCCAGCAGTCATTCATGGACAGGGGATGGCTACACCTTC
CDR3: CASSHSWTGDGYTF

J: TRBJ2-3
D: NA
size: NA
V: TRBV5-1
DNA: TGCGCCAGCAGCTCGGGGGATAGCACAGATACGCAGTATTTT
CDR3: CASSSGDSTDTQYF